This is a list of T cell receptor beta chains from one sample in a study of blood T cell repertoires in COVID-19. Clones were sequenced by immunoSEQ multiplex PCR, and TCRdb holds only the in-frame ones, with some missing. In the table there are around 260,000 clones, about 93% of which are singletons. Material for sequencing was PBMCs or T cells enriched from blood (not recorded which). These receptors all come from a woman aged 30 to 39 who had recovered from COVID-19. Both conserved end residues are part of each CDR3. D genes are given only for firm matches. Size tells how often a clone was seen (once, few, many) or the class of an expanded clone, and some rows leave it out.

V gene,clone size,D gene,J gene,CDR3 DNA,CDR3 protein
TRBV3-1/TRBV3-2,NA,TRBD2,TRBJ2-1,TGTGCCAGCAGCCCGCGGGACTATAGCCGCGAGTTCTTC,CASSPRDYSREFF
TRBV14,NA,NA,TRBJ1-3,TGTGCCAGCAGCAAAGAGGGGCTTTACTCTGGAAACACCATATATTTT,CASSKEGLYSGNTIYF
TRBV29-1,NA,NA,TRBJ1-5,TGCAGCGTTACCGGGGGTGGCAATCAGCCCCAGCATTTT,CSVTGGGNQPQHF
TRBV5-1,NA,TRBD1,TRBJ1-4,TGCGCCAGCAGCCTAAACCCGGGACAGAGTTCAACTAATGAAAAACTGTTTTTT,CASSLNPGQSSTNEKLFF
TRBV9,once,TRBD2,TRBJ2-3,TGTGCCAGCAGGGGGGGGACAGATACGCAGTATTTT,CASRGGTDTQYF
TRBV5-6,NA,TRBD1,TRBJ1-6,TGTGCCAGCAGCTACCCGGGACAGGTTTTACCCCTCCACTTT,CASSYPGQVLPLHF
TRBV10-3,NA,TRBD1,TRBJ2-5,TGTGCCATCCGTAGTGGACAGGGTTTTTCTGAGACCCAGTACTTC,CAIRSGQGFSETQYF
TRBV10-2,NA,NA,TRBJ1-4,TGCGCCAGCAGTGACCTTGCGACCCGTCGGGGAAAGAATGAAAAACTGTTTTTT,CASSDLATRRGKNEKLFF
TRBV30,NA,NA,TRBJ1-1,TGTGCCTGGAGTGTTGGTTTGGACAATTCTCACGAGGCTTTCTTT,CAWSVGLDNSHEAFF
TRBV6-5,NA,NA,TRBJ1-1,TGTGCCAGCAGTCCCTCGACAGGTTCCGAAGCTTTCTTT,CASSPSTGSEAFF